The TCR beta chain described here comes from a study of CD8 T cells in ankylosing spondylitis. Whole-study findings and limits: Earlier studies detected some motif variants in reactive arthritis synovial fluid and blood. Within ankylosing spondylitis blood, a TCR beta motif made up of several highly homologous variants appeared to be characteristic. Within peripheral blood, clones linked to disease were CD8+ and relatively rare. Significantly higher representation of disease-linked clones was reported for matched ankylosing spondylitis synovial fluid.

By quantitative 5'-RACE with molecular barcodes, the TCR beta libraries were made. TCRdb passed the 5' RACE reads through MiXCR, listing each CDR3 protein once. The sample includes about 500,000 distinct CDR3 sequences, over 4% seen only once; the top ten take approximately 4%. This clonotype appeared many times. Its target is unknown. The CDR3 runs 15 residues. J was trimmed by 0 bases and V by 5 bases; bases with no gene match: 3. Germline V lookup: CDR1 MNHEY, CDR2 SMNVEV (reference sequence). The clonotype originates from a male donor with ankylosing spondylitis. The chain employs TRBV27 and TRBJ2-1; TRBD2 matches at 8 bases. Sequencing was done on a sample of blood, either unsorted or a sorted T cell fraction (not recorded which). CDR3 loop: CASSQLAVSYNEQFF. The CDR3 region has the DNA TGTGCCAGCAGTCAACTAGCGGTCTCCTACAATGAGCAGTTCTTC.